The 12 T cell receptor beta chains below were found in one sample sequenced in a study of OX40 agonist ivuxolimab in advanced cancers. Data came from immunoSEQ multiplex PCR; TCRdb stores just in-frame clones and leaves some out. The repertoire holds roughly 66,000 clones, with 82% as singletons. The starting material was CD4+ or CD8+ T cells sorted from blood, obtained in a trial of the OX40 agonist ivuxolimab. These receptors were obtained from an adult with an advanced solid tumor such as melanoma, head and neck, liver or kidney cancer.

CDR3 nucleotides: TGTGCCAGTAGCCGGACTAGCGGTCCCTACGAGCAGTACTTC. Amino acids: CASSRTSGPYEQYF. The V and J genes are TRBV19 and TRBJ2-7, with TRBD2 identical over 10 bases. The CDR3 sequence is 14 residues long. After removal of 6 bases from V and 2 bases from J, the junction contained 4 bases not matched to a gene. Germline V lookup: CDR1 LNHDA, CDR2 SQIVND (reference sequence).

V usage is TRBV28 and J usage is TRBJ2-2; D call uncertain. The CDR3 runs to 14 residues. CDR1 is MDHEN, CDR2 SYDVKM, per germline. Between the trimmed V and J ends, which lost 5 bases and 0 bases, there was a span of 7 bases. The CDR3, as DNA: TGTGCCAGCAGTCCCCAGGCGAACACCGGGGAGCTGTTTTTT. Amino acids: CASSPQANTGELFF.

In its sample, this clone was seen once. This chain links TRBV2 with TRBJ1-1, with D possibly TRBD1 on 5 matching bases. Trimming took off 8 bases at V and 1 base at J, with 5 bases between the two ends. Germline CDR1 is SNHLY and CDR2 is FYNNEI. The CDR3 covers 11 residues. This CDR3 is CASQGNTEAFF. CDR3 sequence (DNA): TGTGCCAGCCAGGGGAACACTGAAGCTTTCTTT. The entire variable domain, with the rest obtained from reference TRBV2 and TRBJ1-1, is as follows: EPEVTQTPSHQVTQMGQEVILRCVPISNHLYFYWYRQILGQKVEFLVSFYNNEISEKSEIFDDQFSVERPDGSNFTLKIRSTKLEDSAMYFCASQGNTEAFFGQGTRLTVV.

The chain combines TRBV2 with TRBJ1-4, with 7 bases fitting TRBD1. Trimming at V came to 0 bases and at J to 8 bases, leaving 6 bases not matched to a gene. The CDR3 totals 15 residues. CDR1 and CDR2 from the germline V gene are SNHLY and FYNNEI. The CDR3: CASSEALNRGEKLFF. The DNA for the CDR3 is TGTGCCAGCAGTGAAGCGCTGAACAGGGGAGAAAAACTGTTTTTT.

This chain joins TRBV9 and TRBJ2-6, with D maybe TRBD1 (5 bases). V lost 0 bases and J lost 1, with 20 bases in between. In germline, CDR1 is SGDLS, CDR2 YYNGEE. The CDR3 has 20 residues. The CDR3 sequence is CASSVGLRTAQGSGANVLTF. The CDR3 DNA is TGTGCCAGCAGCGTAGGTCTTCGGACGGCGCAGGGATCTGGGGCCAACGTCCTGACTTTC.

This clone appeared once. CDR3 coding DNA: TGTGCCAGCTCACGTGATTCTATTAATAGCAATCAGCCCCAGCATTTT. Protein product: CASSRDSINSNQPQHF. This sequence joins TRBV18 and TRBJ1-5; unclear D gene. CDR1 KGHSH and CDR2 LQKENI come from the germline V gene. This CDR3 region has 16 residues. Between the trimmed V and J ends, which lost 4 bases and 0 bases, there was a span of 13 bases.

This clone was detected once. The CDR3: CSSSGRGASTDTQYF. The CDR3 nucleotides read TGCAGCTCGAGCGGGAGGGGAGCCAGCACAGATACGCAGTATTTT. V and J are TRBV29-1 and TRBJ2-3; 10 bases agree with TRBD2. The V segment lost 8 bases and the J segment 0 bases; nucleotides outside the gene matches: 8. Germline CDR1 and CDR2: SQVTM and ANQGSEA. CDR3 size: 15 residues.

The chain employs TRBV15 and TRBJ1-2; no clear D gene. The CDR3 is made up of 13 amino acids. Trimming removed 8 bases from V and 5 bases from J, with 15 bases in between. Germline assignment: CDR1 LNHNV and CDR2 YYDKDF (reference sequence). The CDR3 DNA sequence: TGTGCCACCGGAGGGAGCGTTGGGTATGGCTACACCTTC. It specifies CATGGSVGYGYTF.

The chain joins TRBV19 to TRBJ2-2; tentatively, D is TRBD1 or TRBD2 (5 bases each). Germline assignment: CDR1 LNHDA and CDR2 SQIVND (reference sequence). The germline V and J ends were trimmed by 3 bases and 2 bases, with 10 bases remaining between them. The CDR3 runs 15 residues. CDR3 residues: CASSIGTANTGELFF. The CDR3 DNA reads TGTGCCAGTAGTATCGGGACGGCCAACACCGGGGAGCTGTTTTTT. The variable domain in full, completed from reference TRBV19 and TRBJ2-2, reads DGGITQSPKYLFRKEGQNVTLSCEQNLNHDAMYWYRQDPGQGLRLIYYSQIVNDFQKGDIAEGYSVSREKKESFPLTVTSAQKNPTAFYLCASSIGTANTGELFFGEGSRLTVL.

The gene calls are TRBV10-3 and TRBJ1-1; no clear D. Germline assignment: CDR1 ENHRY and CDR2 SYGVKD. Trimming took 4 bases from V and 6 from J, leaving 18 bases between them. There are 15 residues in the CDR3. Written as DNA, the CDR3 is TGTGCCATCAGTGTCACAGAAAGGGTGAGCGCTGAAGCTTTCTTT. Translating gives CAISVTERVSAEAFF.

CDR3 nucleotide sequence: TGCGCCAGCAAACGGACCCCAACGGGGGAAAAACTGTTTTTT. This encodes CASKRTPTGEKLFF. The chain uses TRBV5-1 and TRBJ1-4; D is unclear. Germline V gives CDR1 SGHRS, CDR2 YFSETQ. This CDR3 comprises 14 residues. The ends were cut back, 6 bases at V and 8 bases at J, with 17 bases in the middle.

The chain couples TRBV7-2 to TRBJ2-7; no clear D gene. The CDR3 extends over 14 amino acids. The V end lost 1 base, the J end lost 0 bases, and 7 bases lay between the germline ends. Germline V lookup: CDR1 SGHTA, CDR2 FQGNSA. CDR3 in amino acids: CASSLGFSSYEQYV. DNA for the CDR3: TGTGCCAGCAGCTTAGGGTTCAGCTCCTACGAGCAGTACGTC.